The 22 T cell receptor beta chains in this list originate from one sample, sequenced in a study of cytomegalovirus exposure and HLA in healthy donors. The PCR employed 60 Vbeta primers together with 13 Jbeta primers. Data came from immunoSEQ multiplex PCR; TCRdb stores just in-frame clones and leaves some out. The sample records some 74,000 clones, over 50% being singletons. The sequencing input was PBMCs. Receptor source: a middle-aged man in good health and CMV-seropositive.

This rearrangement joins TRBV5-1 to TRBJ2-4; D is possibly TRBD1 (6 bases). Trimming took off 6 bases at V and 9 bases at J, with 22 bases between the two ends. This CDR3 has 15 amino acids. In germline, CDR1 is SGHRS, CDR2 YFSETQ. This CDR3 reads CASTNDPTGVSIQYF. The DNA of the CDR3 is TGCGCCAGCACCAACGACCCGACAGGAGTGTCCATTCAGTACTTC.

The CDR3 sequence: CASSYRDTSYEQYF. The CDR3, as DNA: TGTGCCAGCAGTTACCGGGACACATCCTACGAGCAGTACTTC. V gene TRBV6-5 combines with J gene TRBJ2-7; maybe TRBD1 (6 bases). The length of the CDR3 is 14 residues. Germline loops: CDR1 MNHEY, CDR2 SVGAGI. Trimming removed 2 bases at V and 1 base at J, with 9 bases between.

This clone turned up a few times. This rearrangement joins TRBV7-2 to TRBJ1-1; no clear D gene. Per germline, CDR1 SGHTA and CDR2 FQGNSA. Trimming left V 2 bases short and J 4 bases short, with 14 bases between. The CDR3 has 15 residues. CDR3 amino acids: CASSLWIGGSTEAFF. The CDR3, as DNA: TGTGCCAGCAGCTTATGGATAGGAGGGTCCACTGAAGCTTTCTTT.

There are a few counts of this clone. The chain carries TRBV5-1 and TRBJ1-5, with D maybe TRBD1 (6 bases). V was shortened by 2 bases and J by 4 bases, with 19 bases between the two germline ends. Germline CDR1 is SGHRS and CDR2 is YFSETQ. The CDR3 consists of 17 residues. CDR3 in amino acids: CASSLLPLDRTNQPQHF. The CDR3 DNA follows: TGCGCCAGCAGCTTATTGCCGCTCGACAGGACTAATCAGCCCCAGCATTTT.

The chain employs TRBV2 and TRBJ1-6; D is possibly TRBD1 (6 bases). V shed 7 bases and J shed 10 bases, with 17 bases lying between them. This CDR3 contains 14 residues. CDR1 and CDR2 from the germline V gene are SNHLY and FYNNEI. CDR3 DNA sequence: TGTGCCAGCAATCGGGACACCTTGAGGTCACCCCTCCACTTT. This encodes CASNRDTLRSPLHF. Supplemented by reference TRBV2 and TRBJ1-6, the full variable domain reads EPEVTQTPSHQVTQMGQEVILRCVPISNHLYFYWYRQILGQKVEFLVSFYNNEISEKSEIFDDQFSVERPDGSNFTLKIRSTKLEDSAMYFCASNRDTLRSPLHFGNGTRLTVT.

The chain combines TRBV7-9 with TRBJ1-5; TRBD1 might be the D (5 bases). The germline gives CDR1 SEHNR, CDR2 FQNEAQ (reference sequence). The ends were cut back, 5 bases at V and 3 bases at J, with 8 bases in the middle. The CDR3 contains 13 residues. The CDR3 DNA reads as TGTGCCAGCAGCGGGGGGATCAATCAGCCCCAGCATTTT. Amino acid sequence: CASSGGINQPQHF.

The CDR3 region has the DNA TGCGCCAGCAGGGCTGGGCAGCTCTCCTACGAGCAGTACTTC. It translates to CASRAGQLSYEQYF. The rearrangement links TRBV5-1 to TRBJ2-7; D remains ambiguous. V shed 5 bases and J shed 0 bases, with 12 bases lying between them. Germline V gene sequence: CDR1 SGHRS, CDR2 YFSETQ. The CDR3 loop spans 14 amino acids.

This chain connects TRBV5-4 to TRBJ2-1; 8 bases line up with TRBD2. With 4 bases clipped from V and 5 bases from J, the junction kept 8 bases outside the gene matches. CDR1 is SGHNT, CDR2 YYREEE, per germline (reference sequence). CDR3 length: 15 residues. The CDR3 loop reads CASSPTSEWDNEQFF. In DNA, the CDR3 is TGTGCCAGCAGCCCGACTAGCGAATGGGACAATGAGCAGTTCTTC.

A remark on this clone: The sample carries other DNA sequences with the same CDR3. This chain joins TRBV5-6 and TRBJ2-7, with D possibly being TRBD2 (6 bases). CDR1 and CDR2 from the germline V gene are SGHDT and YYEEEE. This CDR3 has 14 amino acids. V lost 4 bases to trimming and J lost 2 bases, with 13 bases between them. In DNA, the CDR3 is TGTGCCAGCAGCCCCGGGACGGGAGCCTACGAGCAGTACTTC. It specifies CASSPGTGAYEQYF.

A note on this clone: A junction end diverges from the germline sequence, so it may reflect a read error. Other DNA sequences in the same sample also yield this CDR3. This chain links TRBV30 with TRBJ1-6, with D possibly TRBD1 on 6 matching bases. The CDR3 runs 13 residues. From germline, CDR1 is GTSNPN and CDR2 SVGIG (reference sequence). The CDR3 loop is CGQASSYNSPLHF. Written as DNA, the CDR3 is TGTGGACAGGCCAGCTCCTATAATTCCCCCCTCCACTTT.

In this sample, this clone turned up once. The CDR3 sequence is CSVDGGTGTDTQYF. The CDR3 DNA reads TGCAGCGTTGATGGGGGGACAGGCACAGATACGCAGTATTTT. The chain has TRBV29-1 and TRBJ2-3; TRBD1 might be the D (7 bases). Germline-derived CDR1 and CDR2 are SQVTM and ANQGSEA. The length of the CDR3 is 14 residues. The V and J ends lost 3 bases and 1 base respectively, with 11 bases between them.

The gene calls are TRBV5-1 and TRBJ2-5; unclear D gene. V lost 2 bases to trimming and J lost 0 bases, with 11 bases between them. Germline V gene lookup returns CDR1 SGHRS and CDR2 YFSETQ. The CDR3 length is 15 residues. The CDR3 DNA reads TGCGCCAGCAGCTTTGCTGGCAGGAACCAAGAGACCCAGTACTTC. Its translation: CASSFAGRNQETQYF.

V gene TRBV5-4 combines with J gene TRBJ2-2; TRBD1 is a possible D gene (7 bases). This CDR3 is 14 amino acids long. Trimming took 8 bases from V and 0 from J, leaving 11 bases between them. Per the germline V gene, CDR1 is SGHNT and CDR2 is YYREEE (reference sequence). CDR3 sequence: CASQGGSNTGELFF. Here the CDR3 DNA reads TGTGCCAGTCAGGGGGGATCGAACACCGGGGAGCTGTTTTTT. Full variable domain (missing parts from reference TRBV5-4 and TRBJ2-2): ETGVTQSPTHLIKTRGQQVTLRCSSQSGHNTVSWYQQALGQGPQFIFQYYREEENGRGNFPPRFSGLQFPNYSSELNVNALELDDSALYLCASQGGSNTGELFFGEGSRLTVL.

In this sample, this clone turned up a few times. The CDR3 nucleotides read TGCACCAGAGGGACAGGTGATTCACCCCTCCACTTT. Its translation is CTRGTGDSPLHF. V usage is TRBV1 and J usage is TRBJ1-6; the table's D call, TRBD1, has no DNA check behind it. TRBV1 is annotated as a pseudogene. This CDR3 has 12 residues.

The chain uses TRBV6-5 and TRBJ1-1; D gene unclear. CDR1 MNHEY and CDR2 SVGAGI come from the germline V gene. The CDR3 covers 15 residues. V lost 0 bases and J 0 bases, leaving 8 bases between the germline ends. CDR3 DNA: TGTGCCAGCAGTTACTCCCCACAATTGAACACTGAAGCTTTCTTT. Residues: CASSYSPQLNTEAFF.

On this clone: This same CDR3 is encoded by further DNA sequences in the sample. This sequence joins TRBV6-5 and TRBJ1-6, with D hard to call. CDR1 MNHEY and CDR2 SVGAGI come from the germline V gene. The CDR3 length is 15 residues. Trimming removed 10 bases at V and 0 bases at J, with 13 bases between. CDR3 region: CATSFGSSYNSPLHF. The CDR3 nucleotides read TGTGCCACTTCCTTCGGGAGCTCCTATAATTCACCCCTCCACTTT.

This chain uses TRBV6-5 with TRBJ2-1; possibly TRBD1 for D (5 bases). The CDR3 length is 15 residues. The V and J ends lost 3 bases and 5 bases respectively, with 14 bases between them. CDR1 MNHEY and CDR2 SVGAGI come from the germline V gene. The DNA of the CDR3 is TGTGCCAGCAGTTATAGTTCGACAGTTAACAATGAGCAGTTCTTC. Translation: CASSYSSTVNNEQFF.

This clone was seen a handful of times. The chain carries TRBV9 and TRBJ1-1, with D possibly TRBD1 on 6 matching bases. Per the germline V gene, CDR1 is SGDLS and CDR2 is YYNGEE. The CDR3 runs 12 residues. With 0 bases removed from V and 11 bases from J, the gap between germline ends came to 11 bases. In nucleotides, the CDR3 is TGTGCCAGCAGCGTAGGAGGGGGTAGGGCTTTCTTT. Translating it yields CASSVGGGRAFF.

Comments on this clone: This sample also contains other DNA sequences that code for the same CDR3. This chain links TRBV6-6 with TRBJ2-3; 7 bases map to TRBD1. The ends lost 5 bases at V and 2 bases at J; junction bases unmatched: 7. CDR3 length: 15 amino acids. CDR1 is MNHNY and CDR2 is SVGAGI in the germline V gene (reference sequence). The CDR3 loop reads CASSARGQLTDTQYF. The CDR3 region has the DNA TGTGCCAGCAGTGCCAGGGGACAGCTCACAGATACGCAGTATTTT.

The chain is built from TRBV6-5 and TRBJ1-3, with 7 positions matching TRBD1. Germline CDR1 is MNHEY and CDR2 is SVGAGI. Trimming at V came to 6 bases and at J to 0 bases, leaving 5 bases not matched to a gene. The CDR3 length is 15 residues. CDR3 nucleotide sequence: TGTGCCAGCAGAGGAGGGACAGCCTCTGGAAACACCATATATTTT. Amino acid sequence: CASRGGTASGNTIYF.

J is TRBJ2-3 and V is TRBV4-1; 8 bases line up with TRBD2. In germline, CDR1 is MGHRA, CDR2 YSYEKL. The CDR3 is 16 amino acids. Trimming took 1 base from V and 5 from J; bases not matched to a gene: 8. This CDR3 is CASSQGWASGRDTQYF. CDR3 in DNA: TGCGCCAGCAGCCAAGGCTGGGCTAGCGGGCGAGATACGCAGTATTTT.

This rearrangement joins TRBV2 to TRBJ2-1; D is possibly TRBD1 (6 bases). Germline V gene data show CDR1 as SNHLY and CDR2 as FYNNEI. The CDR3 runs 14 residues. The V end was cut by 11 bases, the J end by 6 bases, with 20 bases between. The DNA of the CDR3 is TGTGCCGAGGGGGATAGGGGTGGCCGCAATGAGCAGTTCTTC. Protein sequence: CAEGDRGGRNEQFF.